This T cell receptor (beta chain) comes out of a study of graft-versus-host responses after intestinal transplantation. Background on the study: The whole recipient group had anti-thymocyte globulin induction followed by tacrolimus and steroids for roughly three years. General study findings and limits: Marrow from the recipient contained GvH clones, some of which had appeared first in ileum or blood.

The data were produced by immunoSEQ multiplex PCR, yet TCRdb's version contains in-frame clones alone and is incomplete. Of 74,000 or so clones in the sample, about nine tenths were seen once. This clone is a singleton in its sample. Antigen specificity is unknown. CDR1 SGHRS and CDR2 YFSETQ come from the germline V gene. V lost 4 bases to trimming and J lost 5 bases; unmatched junction nucleotides: 16. This CDR3 comprises 17 residues. The genes are TRBV5-1 and TRBJ2-5, with 8 positions matching TRBD1. Sequenced material: PBMCs, taken 98 days after intestinal transplantation. This TCR was sampled from a human patient who received an intestinal transplant, so some T cells may come from the graft donor. CDR3 in DNA: TGCGCCAGCAGCCAACCATTCCGAGGACAGGGTGGGGAGACCCAGTACTTC. It translates to CASSQPFRGQGGETQYF.